The clone carrying this TCR beta chain was seen a few times. Its antigen remains unknown. The CDR3 covers 12 residues. Trimming removed 0 bases from V and 7 bases from J, with 7 bases in between. Germline CDR1 is GTSNPN and CDR2 is SVGIG (reference sequence). Patients between 18 and 65 years old had hyperthyroidism, newly diagnosed and lasting under 2 months. Uncontrolled infections, other autoimmune diseases, pregnancy or lactation led to exclusion of patients. This specimen comes from a study of T cells in Graves' hyperthyroidism and ophthalmopathy. Across the whole study: Pretreatment peripheral blood was obtained at initial diagnosis. Findings and caveats of the study: Most clonotypes that expanded in the thyroid above 0.001 also showed up in blood.

TCR beta CDR3 region amplification was performed from RNA transcripts. First-round RT-PCR of the TCR CDR3 relied on the HTBI primer set. TCRdb used MiXCR to reprocess the multiplex PCR reads, holding one entry per CDR3 protein. Among about 210,000 distinct CDR3 sequences, 15% to 20% were seen once, and the ten largest hold 50%. The V call is TRBV30, the J call TRBJ2-1; D ambiguous. Sequencing input: blood. The sequence was obtained from a middle-aged man with Graves' hyperthyroidism. CDR3 coding DNA: TGTGCCTGGAGTGTAAGGGTAAATGAGCAGTTCTTC. Amino acid sequence: CAWSVRVNEQFF.